This T cell receptor (beta chain) was captured in a study of T cells in Graves' hyperthyroidism and ophthalmopathy. RNA transcripts yielded amplified TCR beta CDR3 regions. With the HTBI primer set, the TCR CDR3 went through a first round of RT-PCR. TCRdb reanalysed the multiplex PCR reads using MiXCR and keeps one entry per CDR3 protein. The sample carries 560,000 or so distinct CDR3 sequences, just under 20% recorded once. A NOSPECS grade of at least 4, a Clinical Activity Score of at least 3 and duration under 3 months were recorded in ophthalmopathy patients. Pregnant or lactating patients were excluded, as were those with uncontrolled infection or other autoimmune disease. PBMCs were collected from a roughly 9.7 ml volume of fresh peripheral blood. V lost 0 bases and J 3 bases, leaving 8 bases between the germline ends. The CDR3 loop spans 14 amino acids. CDR1 is WNHNN and CDR2 is SYGVQD in the germline V gene (reference sequence).

Study outcomes and limitations: Blood samples included most of the expanded thyroid clonotypes exceeding 0.001.

This clonotype was seen only a few times. The antigen is undetermined. The clonotype comes from a man aged 35 to 55 with Graves' ophthalmopathy. V gene TRBV10-1 combines with J gene TRBJ2-5, with D possibly matching TRBD2 (6 bases). Sequencing used blood. This CDR3 is CASSESWGEETQYF. The DNA of the CDR3 is TGCGCCAGCAGTGAGTCTTGGGGGGAAGAGACCCAGTACTTC.